Listed below are T cell receptor beta chains from one sample, sequenced in a study of CXCR3-negative and CXCR3-positive naive CD8 T cells. With the 5' RACE reads reprocessed, TCRdb shows one record per CDR3 protein and no DNA. The sample totals over 100,000 distinct CDR3 sequences. The sample taken for sequencing was naive CXCR3+ CD8+ T cells from blood. These TCRs come from a human donor in good health. Some clones in this sample may be carry-over from other donors' samples. CDR3s include the opening cysteine and the closing phenylalanine or tryptophan.

v_gene	j_gene	CDR3aa
TRBV27	TRBJ2-3	CASRPLAGALGHTQYF
TRBV12-5	TRBJ2-1	CASGGGAFNEQFF
TRBV6-2/TRBV6-3	TRBJ1-1	CASSQRVSNTEAFF
TRBV5-1	TRBJ2-7	CTSSGTAYEQYF
TRBV15	TRBJ2-7	CATSRDRRVWEQYF
TRBV12-3/TRBV12-4	TRBJ1-1	CASSLVGTGNTEAFF
TRBV10-3	TRBJ2-7	CAISVGGLYEQYF
TRBV19	TRBJ2-7	CASSITADTYEQYF
TRBV14	TRBJ2-7	CASSQIGYYEQYF
TRBV12-3/TRBV12-4	TRBJ1-1	CASSLGGGGWTEAFF
TRBV18	TRBJ2-5	CASSPDSGIQETQYF
TRBV4-3	TRBJ1-1	CASSQDPDTENTEAFF
TRBV27	TRBJ2-2	CASIGQNTGELFF
TRBV9	TRBJ2-1	CASSGTGPWEQFF
TRBV27	TRBJ1-1	CASSSGQGETEAFF
TRBV4-1	TRBJ1-2	CASSQVSGYGYTF
TRBV20-1	TRBJ2-5	CSVSRGKTQYF
TRBV13	TRBJ2-5	CASSEMRGPPSVQYF
TRBV14	TRBJ2-7	CASSPGLGLEQYF
TRBV7-3	TRBJ2-1	CASSLIGAGGPNEQFF
TRBV11-2	TRBJ2-2	CASSLPLEWGQGVTEELFF
TRBV5-1	TRBJ1-2	CASSHTVSPVGYTF
TRBV9	TRBJ2-1	CASSPTDWEEYNEQFF
TRBV4-1	TRBJ2-1	CASSPPRGHSSYNEQFF
TRBV6-2/TRBV6-3	TRBJ2-1	CASRAGTSGPGSYNEQFF
TRBV20-1	TRBJ2-1	CSAREIWTSSYNEQFF
TRBV5-1	TRBJ1-2	CASSFDRAHNYGYTF
TRBV7-9	TRBJ1-2	CASSLIVGQGIHGYTF
TRBV12-3/TRBV12-4	TRBJ2-7	CASSWTSGPSYEQYF
TRBV6-6	TRBJ1-2	CASSYLPTDPYGYTF
TRBV29-1	TRBJ2-5	CSVEDPKSANQETQYF
TRBV7-3	TRBJ1-1	CASSLLSPLATEAFF
TRBV7-9	TRBJ2-5	CASSSTSGRAAATQYF
TRBV6-6	TRBJ2-1	CASSQTSGGSEQFF
TRBV7-9	TRBJ2-5	CASRPVLAGDETQYF
TRBV28	TRBJ2-7	CASSQAGGASYEQYF
TRBV13	TRBJ2-7	CASSDRTSGGTYEQYF
TRBV19	TRBJ2-1	CASSIGGRAANEQFF
TRBV28	TRBJ2-7	CASSSIGTGAYEQYF
TRBV6-5	TRBJ2-3	CASSYSGGQGGTQYF
TRBV6-4	TRBJ2-2	CASTPGEPNTGELFF
TRBV10-1	TRBJ2-7	CASSDSGEQYF
TRBV11-2	TRBJ2-1	CASSLNRPSYNEQFF
TRBV2	TRBJ2-7	CATLQTLSTYEQYF
TRBV29-1	TRBJ2-7	CSVDLGGNEQYF
TRBV7-6	TRBJ2-7	CASSSRITSYEQYF